This record concerns one T cell receptor (beta chain) sequence. The data stem from a study of shared clonotypes between healthy human individuals. In the study overall: Those who served as donors were two women and three men between the ages of 18 and 49.

Several immunoSEQ plates received, in even portions, the genomic DNA of each subset. Assay: immunoSEQ multiplex PCR; the TCRdb copy retains only in-frame clones and omits some. This sample has about half a million clones, with about four fifths found just once. The CDR3 has 11 amino acids. Per the germline V gene, CDR1 is MDHEN and CDR2 is SYDVKM. Trimming cost V 3 bases and J 3 bases, with 3 bases left between them. Sequenced sample: PBMCs. This receptor was identified in a woman in her forties in good health. Some clones in this sample may be carry-over from other donors' samples. The chain uses TRBV28 and TRBJ2-7; D is ambiguous. The CDR3 DNA is TGTGCCAGCAGTTTGTACTACGAGCAGTACTTC. Amino acid sequence: CASSLYYEQYF.